This T cell receptor (beta chain) derives from a study of blood T cell repertoires in COVID-19 (dated by TCRdb to between 2020 and 2021). Turning to the overall study: Samples covering the acute and convalescent phases of COVID-19 were provided by collaborators in the United States, Italy and Spain. The prospective study material was composed of cDNA or gDNA derived from T cells, B-cell-depleted T cells, or PBMCs. The dataset comprised deeply sampled blood TCRbeta repertoires from subjects exposed to, actively infected with, or recovered from COVID-19. The repertoires were made available in a free public database intended to serve as a resource for research on the immune response to SARS-CoV-2. The samples were drawn from the first 160 participants of the ongoing ImmuneRACE study and from 1,254 subjects provided by 6 global collaborators. A de-identified subject ID, COVID-19 status, age in years and sex were almost always included in the sample metadata. Where available, HLA class I and class II types were taken from metadata supplied by the sample provider and were not determined by assay-based typing. What the research found in general, with its limitations: Clinical and demographic metadata were provided uncurated, with the amount varying by source and participant.

Participants in the prospective study were enrolled through a virtual design, were aged roughly 18 to 100 years, and lived in 24 United States geographic areas. Cohort assignment in the prospective study relied on participant-reported clinical history from a screening survey and a study questionnaire. In the prospective study, whole blood, serum and a nasopharyngeal or oropharyngeal swab were collected from each participant by mobile phlebotomists. Participants in the prospective study had the option to provide additional blood draws and questionnaires over a roughly 2-month period. Blood samples from the prospective study were shipped frozen or at room temperature prior to DNA extraction. TCRbeta CDR3 regions were amplified from genomic DNA by means of the immunoSEQ Assay, a bias-controlled multiplex PCR. The original pipeline was this. The number of nucleated cells in each sample was estimated from the amplification of reference gene primers within the assay. To quantify the absolute abundance of each unique TCRbeta CDR3 rearrangement, sequence reads were collapsed and filtered. For each sample, productive Simpson clonality was calculated as the square root of Simpson's diversity index over productive rearrangements. The source is immuneACCESS, and TCRdb retained only in-frame sequences with V and J called. Part of the clones is not carried over; for the studies checked, unresolved V genes explain less than half of this, and the remainder is unexplained. V and J calls and clone size follow that table, whereas D and trimming were derived from the DNA. The sample data list around 190,000 clones, and about nine tenths of these were observed just once. The ten largest clonotypes hold over 9% of the sample.

Details on this clone: Its antigen remains undetermined. Base quality data are lacking; no much larger clone is found one base away.

From a lookup of the germline V gene, CDR1 and CDR2 are LGHNT and FRNRAP. The CDR3 numbers 16 residues from cysteine through phenylalanine. Of the read, only the CDR3 DNA is kept; its 48 bases are in frame from base 1. V drops 0 bases and J drops 6 bases, leaving 16 bases in between. The sequence links TRBV12-5 to TRBJ2-3; TRBD2 could be the D gene, as 5 bases match. Source material: PBMCs or T cells enriched from blood (not recorded which). This TCR was recovered from a man aged 18 to 35 with acute COVID-19. This receptor carries the CDR3 CASGLVPVYRRDTQYF. The nucleotide sequence reads as follows: TGTGCTAGTGGTTTGGTACCCGTCTACCGGAGGGATACGCAGTATTTT.